This T cell receptor (beta chain) was captured by sequencing in a study of blood T cell repertoires in COVID-19. As for the study in general: Sources were T cells, B-cell-depleted T cells, or PBMCs; the material itself was cDNA or gDNA.

Note on this clone: This specimen includes other DNA sequences encoding the same CDR3.

TCRdb keeps only in-frame clones here, not all; method: immunoSEQ multiplex PCR. The sample shows approximately 180,000 clones, more than 80% of them seen only once. Cohort allocation depended upon clinical history that participants reported. Input material: PBMCs or T cells enriched from blood (not recorded which). The clonotype originates from a middle-aged man who had recovered from COVID-19.

DNA of the CDR3: TGTGCCAGCAGCCAAGGGGCAGGGACCTACGAGCAGTACTTC. Translation gives CASSQGAGTYEQYF. The chain joins TRBV4-2 to TRBJ2-7, with D possibly being TRBD1 (5 bases). Trimming pared 1 base from V and 2 bases from J, leaving 9 bases between. Germline V lookup: CDR1 LGHNA, CDR2 YNFKEQ. The length of the CDR3 is 14 residues.